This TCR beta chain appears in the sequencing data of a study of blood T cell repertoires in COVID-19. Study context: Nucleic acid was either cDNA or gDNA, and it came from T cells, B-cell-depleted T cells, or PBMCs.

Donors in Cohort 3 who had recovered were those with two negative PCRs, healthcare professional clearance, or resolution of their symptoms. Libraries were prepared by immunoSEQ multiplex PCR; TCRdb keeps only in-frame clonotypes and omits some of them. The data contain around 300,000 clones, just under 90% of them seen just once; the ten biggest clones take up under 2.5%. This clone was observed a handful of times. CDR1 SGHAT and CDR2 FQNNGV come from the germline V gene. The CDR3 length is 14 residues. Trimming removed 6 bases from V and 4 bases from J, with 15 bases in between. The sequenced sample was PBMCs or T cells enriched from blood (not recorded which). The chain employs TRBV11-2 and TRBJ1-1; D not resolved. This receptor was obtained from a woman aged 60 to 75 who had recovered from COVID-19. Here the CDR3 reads CASREGGGFTEAFF. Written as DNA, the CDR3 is TGTGCCAGCAGGGAAGGAGGAGGATTCACTGAAGCTTTCTTT.